Each of the 28 T cell receptor beta chains below was sequenced from the same sample in a study of patients and donors after allogeneic stem cell transplantation. One entry per CDR3 protein, called by TCRdb with MiXCR from the RT-PCR reads. The repertoire holds approximately 210,000 distinct CDR3 sequences, with about 40% as singletons. Sequences were obtained from blood, either unsorted or a sorted T cell fraction (not recorded which). Receptor source: a human donor who was either an allogeneic HSCT recipient or a stem cell or donor lymphocyte infusion donor (not recorded which). It is not recorded whose cells these are; they may come from a transplant donor.

The chain carries TRBV7-2 and TRBJ2-3; D tentatively fits TRBD1 or TRBD2 (6 bases each). The V end lost 1 base, the J end lost 2 bases, and 13 bases lay between the germline ends. Germline assignment: CDR1 SGHTA and CDR2 FQGNSA. CDR3 length: 16 amino acids. The CDR3 DNA is TGTGCCAGCAGCTTAGTAGGGGGAGGACTCACAGATACGCAGTATTTT. Its protein is CASSLVGGGLTDTQYF.

V usage is TRBV29-1 and J usage is TRBJ1-2; D is perhaps TRBD1 (6 bases). V was trimmed by 6 bases and J by 1 base, leaving 15 bases between them. Germline V gene sequence: CDR1 SQVTM, CDR2 ANQGSEA. This CDR3 is 14 amino acids long. Here the CDR3 reads CSVRGGQINYGYTF. CDR3 nucleotides: TGCAGCGTGAGAGGGGGGCAGATTAACTATGGCTACACCTTC. The full variable domain, rest sourced from reference TRBV29-1 and TRBJ1-2, is SAVISQKPSRDICQRGTSLTIQCQVDSQVTMMFWYRQQPGQSLTLIATANQGSEATYESGFVIDKFPISRPNLTFSTLTVSNMSPEDSSIYLCSVRGGQINYGYTFGSGTRLTVV.

This clonotype occurred once. The CDR3: CATSPGNNEQFF. The CDR3 coding sequence is TGTGCCACCAGCCCTGGGAACAATGAGCAGTTCTTC. The chain joins TRBV15 to TRBJ2-1; D remains ambiguous. The CDR3 covers 12 residues. CDR1 LNHNV and CDR2 YYDKDF come from the germline V gene (reference sequence). V was trimmed by 5 bases and J by 5 bases, leaving 7 bases between them.

CDR3 sequence (DNA): TGTGCCAGCAGCTTCAGACTAGCGGTCCAAGAGACCCAGTACTTC. Protein product: CASSFRLAVQETQYF. V usage is TRBV7-7 and J usage is TRBJ2-5; the match to TRBD2 covers 9 bases. This CDR3 is built from 15 residues. The J segment lost 1 base and the V segment lost 3 bases, leaving 3 bases of the junction unmatched. The germline gives CDR1 SSHAT, CDR2 FNYEAQ (reference sequence). The complete variable domain, with remaining parts taken from reference TRBV7-7 and TRBJ2-5, reads GAGVSQSPRYKVTKRGQDVTLRCDPISSHATLYWYQQALGQGPEFLTYFNYEAQPDKSGLPSDRFSAERPEGSISTLTIQRTEQRDSAMYRCASSFRLAVQETQYFGPGTRLLVL.

This clonotype was seen only a few times. The rearrangement links TRBV10-3 to TRBJ1-1, with D unresolved. V lost 5 bases and J lost 4, with 8 bases in between. The CDR3 length is 12 residues. Germline values: CDR1 ENHRY, CDR2 SYGVKD. CDR3 in DNA: TGTGCCATCAGTAACCAGGCCACTGAAGCTTTCTTT. It specifies CAISNQATEAFF.

The count of this clonotype is one. This chain connects TRBV7-3 to TRBJ2-1; TRBD2 matches at 10 bases. V lost 5 bases to trimming and J lost 9 bases; unmatched junction nucleotides: 10. This CDR3 region has 15 residues. CDR1 is SGHTA and CDR2 is FQGTGA in the germline V gene. This CDR3 is CASSPQSSGRFEQFF. For the CDR3, the DNA is TGTGCCAGCAGCCCACAATCTAGCGGGAGATTTGAGCAGTTCTTC.

The table lists this clonotype with a few counts. The CDR3 region has the DNA TGCAGCGTCAATCAGGGCCACTATGGCTACACCTTC. It translates to CSVNQGHYGYTF. The V gene is TRBV29-1, the J gene TRBJ1-2, with a possible D match to TRBD1 (5 bases). This CDR3 comprises 12 residues. Germline V gene sequence: CDR1 SQVTM, CDR2 ANQGSEA. V was cut by 6 bases and J by 3 bases, with 11 bases left in between.

The V gene is TRBV18, the J gene TRBJ2-4, with D perhaps TRBD2 (5 bases). Trimming cost V 0 bases and J 2 bases, with 11 bases left between them. Per germline, CDR1 KGHSH and CDR2 LQKENI. This CDR3 spans 16 amino acids. CDR3 bases: TGTGCCAGCTCACCACCGATGAGCGGCACCAAAAACATTCAGTACTTC. This sequence encodes CASSPPMSGTKNIQYF.

The chain carries TRBV29-1 and TRBJ2-7; D gene ambiguous. CDR3 size: 10 residues. Germline loops: CDR1 SQVTM, CDR2 ANQGSEA. The V end was cut by 6 bases, the J end by 2 bases, with 5 bases between. CDR3 sequence reads: CSVLTYEQYF. In DNA form, the CDR3 reads TGCAGCGTATTGACCTACGAGCAGTACTTC.

This clonotype was counted only a few times. V and J are TRBV27 and TRBJ1-5; tentative D call: TRBD1 (5 bases). Deletions cut 5 bases from V and 0 bases from J, with 14 bases between. The CDR3 is 16 amino acids. Germline-derived CDR1 and CDR2 are MNHEY and SMNVEV (reference sequence). The CDR3 spells CASSPRQTYSNQPQHF. The CDR3 nucleotides are TGTGCCAGCAGTCCTCGACAGACCTATAGCAATCAGCCCCAGCATTTT.

As concerns this clonotype: The CDR3 does not end in the conserved phenylalanine or tryptophan, so this is likely a read error. The V gene is TRBV20-1, the J gene TRBJ1-5; possibly TRBD1 for D (5 bases). The CDR3 is 12 amino acids. Trimming cost V 2 bases and J 7 bases, with 9 bases left between them. Germline CDR1 and CDR2: DFQATT and SNEGSKA (reference sequence). CDR3 nucleotide sequence: TGCAGTGCTAGACAGGGTTCCCAGCCCCAGCATTTG. Amino acid sequence: CSARQGSQPQHL.

This CDR3 is CASSSPGLATYEQYF. The CDR3 DNA reads as TGTGCCAGCAGTTCGCCGGGACTAGCGACCTACGAGCAGTACTTC. This chain joins TRBV28 and TRBJ2-7; 10 positions match TRBD2. The CDR3 has 15 amino acids. With V trimmed by 4 bases and J by 2 bases, 5 bases remained unmatched. The germline gives CDR1 MDHEN, CDR2 SYDVKM.

The V gene is TRBV28, the J gene TRBJ2-7; tentatively, D is TRBD1 (5 bases). The CDR3 runs 12 residues. Germline CDR1 MDHEN, CDR2 SYDVKM. Trimming took 5 bases from V and 4 from J, leaving 9 bases between them. Here the CDR3 reads CASSTNRYEQYF. The CDR3 bases are TGTGCCAGCAGTACAAACAGGTACGAGCAGTACTTC.

The V gene is TRBV10-3, the J gene TRBJ2-1; the match to TRBD2 covers 9 bases. The V gene end was trimmed by 11 bases and the J gene end by 5 bases; junction bases not matched to a gene: 13. The CDR3 has 15 amino acids. Looked up from germline, CDR1 is ENHRY and CDR2 is SYGVKD. CDR3 residues: CAATRPGLANNEQFF. Written as DNA, the CDR3 is TGTGCCGCGACCCGCCCGGGACTAGCTAACAATGAGCAGTTCTTC.

The chain employs TRBV4-1 and TRBJ2-5; tentatively, D is TRBD1 (6 bases). The germline gives CDR1 MGHRA, CDR2 YSYEKL. Trimming cost V 4 bases and J 5 bases, with 14 bases left between them. CDR3 length: 14 residues. In DNA form, the CDR3 reads TGCGCCAGCAGCCGAAACCTCAGGGGTGAGACCCAGTACTTC. It yields the protein CASSRNLRGETQYF.

This clonotype was detected a few times. The chain has TRBV5-1 and TRBJ2-5; D unclear. V lost 0 bases and J lost 5, with 5 bases in between. The CDR3 sequence is 12 residues long. Germline CDR1 reads SGHRS; CDR2 reads YFSETQ. The CDR3: CASSLEYETQYF. The CDR3 DNA reads as TGCGCCAGCAGCTTGGAATATGAGACCCAGTACTTC.

The V gene is TRBV11-2, the J gene TRBJ2-1, with 16 bases matching TRBD2. In germline, CDR1 is SGHAT, CDR2 FQNNGV. This CDR3 has 19 amino acids. Germline trimming cut 2 bases from V and 0 bases from J; bases unmatched to any gene: 4. CDR3 DNA: TGTGCCAGCAGCTTAAGGGGACTAGCGGGAGGGAGCTCCTACAATGAGCAGTTCTTC. This codes for CASSLRGLAGGSSYNEQFF.

This clonotype was recorded at least ten times. This chain connects TRBV12-3 or TRBV12-4 to TRBJ1-2, with D unresolved. This CDR3 contains 13 residues. V dropped 5 bases and J dropped 2 bases, with 9 bases sitting between them. CDR3 region: CASSPGPNYGYTF. The CDR3 DNA sequence: TGTGCCAGCAGTCCCGGGCCCAACTATGGCTACACCTTC.

This chain links TRBV4-1 with TRBJ2-7, with 9 bases identical to TRBD1. CDR3 length equals 15 residues. Germline V gives CDR1 MGHRA, CDR2 YSYEKL. V was pared by 3 bases and J by 1 base, with 4 bases of the junction left unmatched. CDR3 coding DNA: TGCGCCAGCAGCCACACTGACAGGGGGTCCTACGAGCAGTACTTC. Residues: CASSHTDRGSYEQYF.

This chain joins TRBV7-9 and TRBJ1-3, with no clear D. Germline CDR1 and CDR2: SEHNR and FQNEAQ (reference sequence). The CDR3 is 15 residues long. V lost 3 bases and J 0 bases, leaving 9 bases between the germline ends. CDR3 sequence (DNA): TGTGCCAGCAGCTTGACACGAATCTCTGGAAACACCATATATTTT. Its protein is CASSLTRISGNTIYF. The full variable domain, in which reference TRBV7-9 and TRBJ1-3 provide the parts outside the CDR3, is DTGVSQNPRHKITKRGQNVTFRCDPISEHNRLYWYRQTLGQGPEFLTYFQNEAQLEKSRLLSDRFSAERPKGSFSTLEIQRTEQGDSAMYLCASSLTRISGNTIYFGEGSWLTVV.

This chain connects TRBV7-9 to TRBJ2-1; 7 bases match TRBD2. With 4 bases clipped from V and 2 bases from J, the junction kept 5 bases outside the gene matches. The CDR3 covers 15 residues. CDR1 and CDR2 (germline): SEHNR, FQNEAQ (reference sequence). The CDR3 DNA is TGTGCCAGCAGCTCAACTAGCGTCCCCTACAATGAGCAGTTCTTC. It specifies CASSSTSVPYNEQFF.

The gene calls are TRBV6-5 and TRBJ1-2, with 10 bases matching TRBD1. Germline-derived CDR1 and CDR2 are MNHEY and SVGAGI. This CDR3 is built from 15 residues. V lost 5 bases to trimming and J lost 6 bases; unmatched junction nucleotides: 9. CDR3 nucleotide sequence: TGTGCCAGCAGTCCCGTCGGGACAGGGGAAAATGGCTACACCTTC. It yields the protein CASSPVGTGENGYTF.

This chain connects TRBV19 to TRBJ2-4; D could derive from TRBD1 or TRBD2 (5 bases each). The CDR3 length is 16 residues. Germline assignment: CDR1 LNHDA and CDR2 SQIVND (reference sequence). V gave up 3 bases and J gave up 4 bases, with 16 bases separating them. This CDR3 is CASSMGLNREKNIQYF. DNA for the CDR3: TGTGCCAGTAGTATGGGGCTGAACCGGGAAAAAAACATTCAGTACTTC.

The chain has TRBV9 and TRBJ2-1; tentatively, D is TRBD2 (6 bases). The CDR3 consists of 19 residues. V was cut by 4 bases and J by 5 bases, with 28 bases left in between. CDR1 is SGDLS, CDR2 YYNGEE, per germline. CDR3 region: CASSFPNGTPPTMNNEQFF. The CDR3 nucleotides read TGTGCCAGCAGCTTCCCCAACGGGACTCCCCCTACCATGAACAATGAGCAGTTCTTC.

This clonotype was seen only a few times. This chain uses TRBV7-2 with TRBJ1-6; 7 nucleotides line up with TRBD1. Germline CDR1 reads SGHTA; CDR2 reads FQGNSA. The CDR3 loop spans 15 amino acids. V gave up 5 bases and J gave up 6 bases; unmatched junction bases: 7. The CDR3 protein is CASSGRQGSNSPLHF. CDR3 DNA sequence: TGTGCCAGCAGCGGCCGACAGGGTAGTAATTCACCCCTCCACTTT.

This rearrangement joins TRBV4-3 to TRBJ2-5, with 8 bases that match TRBD1. The CDR3 is 15 residues long. Trimming took 2 bases from V and 5 from J; bases not matched to a gene: 7. Germline values: CDR1 LGHNA, CDR2 YSLEER. CDR3 DNA sequence: TGCGCCAGCAGCCAACTTGGACAGGGAGTGGAGACCCAGTACTTC. It translates to CASSQLGQGVETQYF.

The chain carries TRBV20-1 and TRBJ2-7; 8 bases fit TRBD2. The CDR3 contains 15 residues. The V gene's germline CDR1 is DFQATT and CDR2 SNEGSKA (reference sequence). The CDR3 sequence is CRAGGRTSGFYEQYF. Written as DNA, the CDR3 is TGCAGGGCGGGGGGACGAACTAGCGGTTTCTACGAGCAGTACTTC.

CDR3 in amino acids: CASRASRWDWNYEQYF. The CDR3 DNA sequence: TGTGCCAGCAGGGCTTCTAGGTGGGACTGGAACTACGAGCAGTACTTC. The rearrangement uses TRBV27 and TRBJ2-7; TRBD2 might be the D (6 bases). The germline V gene has CDR1 MNHEY and CDR2 SMNVEV (reference sequence). The CDR3 sequence is 16 residues long. V lost 6 bases, J lost 3 bases, and 21 bases lay in between.